These T cell receptor beta chains were read from a single sample in a study of PD-1 blockade in classical Hodgkin lymphoma. Assay: immunoSEQ multiplex PCR; the TCRdb copy retains only in-frame clones and omits some. The data contain around 20,000 clones, roughly 73% of them singletons. Sequenced here: peripheral blood mononuclear cells (PBMCs), sampled before the second cycle of nivolumab. The receptors originated from a human donor with classical Hodgkin lymphoma. CDR3s include the opening cysteine and the closing phenylalanine or tryptophan. The D gene is left open where the match is weak. The size of a clone is reported for some rows only, either as once, few or many, or as a class for expanded clones.

j_call: TRBJ1-1
v_call: TRBV14
clone_size: medium-sized
d_call: -
cdr3_length: 13
cdr3_aa: CASSLRGNTEAFF
cdr3_nt: TGTGCCAGCAGCCTCCGGGGGAACACTGAAGCTTTCTTT

j_call: TRBJ2-7
v_call: TRBV6-5
clone_size: -
d_call: -
cdr3_length: 13
cdr3_aa: CASSRDADYEQYF
cdr3_nt: TGTGCCAGCAGTCGGGACGCGGACTACGAGCAGTACTTC

j_call: TRBJ1-6
v_call: TRBV2
clone_size: -
d_call: -
cdr3_length: 13
cdr3_aa: CASRGPHNSPLHF
cdr3_nt: TGTGCCAGCAGAGGCCCACACAATTCACCCCTCCACTTT

j_call: TRBJ2-1
v_call: TRBV19
clone_size: -
d_call: TRBD2
cdr3_length: 17
cdr3_aa: CASSIGTSGSSYNEQFF
cdr3_nt: TGTGCCAGTAGTATAGGGACTAGCGGGAGCTCCTACAATGAGCAGTTCTTC

j_call: TRBJ2-2
v_call: TRBV7-9
clone_size: -
d_call: -
cdr3_length: 15
cdr3_aa: CASSFNRANTGELFF
cdr3_nt: TGTGCCAGCAGCTTTAACAGGGCGAACACCGGGGAGCTGTTTTTT

j_call: TRBJ2-7
v_call: TRBV7-8
clone_size: -
d_call: TRBD2
cdr3_length: 15
cdr3_aa: CASSPRTSANYEQYF
cdr3_nt: TGTGCCAGCAGCCCTCGGACTAGCGCAAACTACGAGCAGTACTTC

j_call: TRBJ1-2
v_call: TRBV5-1
clone_size: -
d_call: -
cdr3_length: 12
cdr3_aa: CASSSGPDGYTF
cdr3_nt: TGCGCCAGCAGCTCAGGACCAGATGGCTACACCTTC

j_call: TRBJ2-1
v_call: TRBV18
clone_size: -
d_call: TRBD2
cdr3_length: 14
cdr3_aa: CASSPTSGTAEQFF
cdr3_nt: TGTGCCAGCTCACCCACTAGCGGGACAGCCGAGCAGTTCTTC

j_call: TRBJ2-3
v_call: TRBV29-1
clone_size: -
d_call: TRBD2
cdr3_length: 18
cdr3_aa: CSVTSGTSWASSTDTQYF
cdr3_nt: TGCAGCGTGACCTCCGGGACTAGCTGGGCCTCTAGCACAGATACGCAGTATTTT

j_call: TRBJ2-1
v_call: TRBV7-9
clone_size: -
d_call: TRBD2
cdr3_length: 16
cdr3_aa: CASSPTTGTSGEEQFF
cdr3_nt: TGTGCCAGCAGCCCAACGACCGGGACTAGCGGTGAGGAGCAGTTCTTC

j_call: TRBJ1-5
v_call: TRBV4-1
clone_size: -
d_call: TRBD1
cdr3_length: 16
cdr3_aa: CASSQGQGTGSQPQHF
cdr3_nt: TGCGCCAGCAGCCAAGGACAGGGAACCGGCAGTCAGCCCCAGCATTTT

j_call: TRBJ2-1
v_call: TRBV6-4
clone_size: -
d_call: -
cdr3_length: 12
cdr3_aa: CARTADPNEQFF
cdr3_nt: TGTGCCAGGACGGCCGACCCCAATGAGCAGTTCTTC

j_call: TRBJ1-1
v_call: TRBV28
clone_size: medium-sized
d_call: -
cdr3_length: 14
cdr3_aa: CASSLAGANTEAFF
cdr3_nt: TGTGCCAGCAGTTTGGCAGGGGCTAACACTGAAGCTTTCTTT

j_call: TRBJ2-5
v_call: TRBV19
clone_size: -
d_call: -
cdr3_length: 15
cdr3_aa: CASSIVWSREETQYF
cdr3_nt: TGTGCCAGTAGTATAGTATGGAGCAGGGAAGAGACCCAGTACTTC

j_call: TRBJ1-4
v_call: TRBV13
clone_size: -
d_call: -
cdr3_length: 16
cdr3_aa: CASSSQGVQTNEKLFF
cdr3_nt: TGTGCCAGCAGCTCCCAAGGAGTGCAGACTAATGAAAAACTGTTTTTT

j_call: TRBJ1-2
v_call: TRBV5-4
clone_size: -
d_call: -
cdr3_length: 11
cdr3_aa: CASSLSDIYTF
cdr3_nt: TGTGCCAGCAGCTTGTCGGACATATACACCTTC

j_call: TRBJ1-2
v_call: TRBV28
clone_size: few
d_call: -
cdr3_length: 13
cdr3_aa: CALNGGGNYGYTF
cdr3_nt: TGTGCCTTGAACGGGGGGGGTAACTATGGCTACACCTTC

j_call: TRBJ1-4
v_call: TRBV5-1
clone_size: -
d_call: -
cdr3_length: 15
cdr3_aa: CASSLDRALGEKLFF
cdr3_nt: TGCGCCAGCAGCTTGGACAGGGCCCTGGGGGAAAAACTGTTTTTT

j_call: TRBJ2-4
v_call: TRBV6-1
clone_size: -
d_call: -
cdr3_length: 15
cdr3_aa: CASSDLLGGADIQYF
cdr3_nt: TGTGCCAGCAGTGACCTCCTTGGGGGGGCTGACATTCAGTACTTC

j_call: TRBJ2-2
v_call: TRBV7-2
clone_size: -
d_call: -
cdr3_length: 12
cdr3_aa: CASSTTGRELFF
cdr3_nt: TGTGCCAGCAGCACGACAGGAAGGGAGCTGTTTTTT

j_call: TRBJ1-1
v_call: TRBV7-8
clone_size: -
d_call: TRBD1
cdr3_length: 15
cdr3_aa: CASSQGAGGWAEAFF
cdr3_nt: TGTGCCAGCAGTCAGGGGGCAGGGGGCTGGGCTGAAGCTTTCTTT

j_call: TRBJ2-1
v_call: TRBV25-1
clone_size: -
d_call: -
cdr3_length: 15
cdr3_aa: CASSEIRSLTNEQFF
cdr3_nt: TGTGCCAGCAGTGAAATCCGGAGTCTAACCAATGAGCAGTTCTTC

j_call: TRBJ2-7
v_call: TRBV5-1
clone_size: -
d_call: TRBD2
cdr3_length: 15
cdr3_aa: CASTSGTSLSYEQYF
cdr3_nt: TGCGCCAGCACCTCCGGGACTAGCCTCTCCTACGAGCAGTACTTC

j_call: TRBJ2-7
v_call: TRBV7-8
clone_size: -
d_call: -
cdr3_length: 15
cdr3_aa: CASSSLQGSRYEQYF
cdr3_nt: TGTGCCAGCAGCTCCCTACAGGGTTCGCGGTACGAGCAGTACTTC

j_call: TRBJ1-3
v_call: TRBV2
clone_size: few
d_call: -
cdr3_length: 13
cdr3_aa: CASREFSGNTIYF
cdr3_nt: TGTGCCAGCAGGGAGTTCTCTGGAAACACCATATATTTT

j_call: TRBJ2-2
v_call: TRBV6-6
clone_size: -
d_call: -
cdr3_length: 14
cdr3_aa: CASIKTVNTGELFF
cdr3_nt: TGTGCCAGCATCAAGACAGTGAACACCGGGGAGCTGTTTTTT

j_call: TRBJ1-6
v_call: TRBV27
clone_size: -
d_call: -
cdr3_length: 15
cdr3_aa: CASSEKAVFNSPLHF
cdr3_nt: TGTGCCAGCAGTGAAAAGGCAGTTTTTAATTCACCCCTCCACTTT

j_call: TRBJ2-7
v_call: TRBV7-2
clone_size: -
d_call: -
cdr3_length: 14
cdr3_aa: CASSLTGKAYEQYF
cdr3_nt: TGTGCCAGCAGCTTGACAGGTAAAGCCTACGAGCAGTACTTC

j_call: TRBJ1-1
v_call: TRBV4-2
clone_size: -
d_call: -
cdr3_length: 14
cdr3_aa: CASSQDTGFLFAFF
cdr3_nt: TGTGCCAGCAGCCAAGATACGGGTTTTTTGTTCGCTTTCTTT

j_call: TRBJ1-4
v_call: TRBV6-5
clone_size: -
d_call: -
cdr3_length: 15
cdr3_aa: CASSLMQGPNEKLFF
cdr3_nt: TGTGCCAGCAGTTTGATGCAGGGGCCTAATGAAAAACTGTTTTTT

j_call: TRBJ2-7
v_call: TRBV19
clone_size: -
d_call: -
cdr3_length: 16
cdr3_aa: CASTTALGSGPYEQYF
cdr3_nt: TGTGCCAGTACGACAGCCCTGGGTAGCGGTCCCTACGAGCAGTACTTC

j_call: TRBJ1-2
v_call: TRBV12-2
clone_size: -
d_call: -
cdr3_length: 12
cdr3_aa: CASRRANYGYTF
cdr3_nt: TGTGCAAGTCGCAGGGCTAACTATGGCTACACCTTC

j_call: TRBJ1-2
v_call: TRBV9
clone_size: -
d_call: -
cdr3_length: 15
cdr3_aa: CASSVKGRENYGYTF
cdr3_nt: TGTGCCAGCAGCGTAAAAGGCAGGGAGAACTATGGCTACACCTTC

j_call: TRBJ2-7
v_call: TRBV9
clone_size: -
d_call: -
cdr3_length: 15
cdr3_aa: CASSYLVLSLCEQYF
cdr3_nt: TGTGCCAGCAGCTACCTAGTACTCTCTCTGTGCGAGCAGTACTTC

j_call: TRBJ1-5
v_call: TRBV6-1
clone_size: -
d_call: -
cdr3_length: 15
cdr3_aa: CASSSLDTSNQPQHF
cdr3_nt: TGTGCCAGCAGTTCCCTCGACACTAGCAATCAGCCCCAGCATTTT

j_call: TRBJ2-7
v_call: TRBV19
clone_size: -
d_call: TRBD2
cdr3_length: 17
cdr3_aa: CASSIVGGGEGPYEQYF
cdr3_nt: TGTGCCAGTAGTATAGTAGGCGGGGGGGAGGGCCCCTACGAGCAGTACTTC

j_call: TRBJ2-7
v_call: TRBV2
clone_size: -
d_call: TRBD1
cdr3_length: 13
cdr3_aa: CASSGQGPYEQYF
cdr3_nt: TGTGCCAGCAGCGGACAGGGACCCTACGAGCAGTACTTC

j_call: TRBJ2-7
v_call: TRBV4-1
clone_size: medium-sized
d_call: -
cdr3_length: 15
cdr3_aa: CASSQDNRTPYEQYF
cdr3_nt: TGCGCCAGCAGCCAAGATAACAGGACCCCCTACGAGCAGTACTTC

j_call: TRBJ1-1
v_call: TRBV6-1
clone_size: -
d_call: -
cdr3_length: 13
cdr3_aa: CASSFIRNTEAFF
cdr3_nt: TGTGCCAGCAGCTTCATTAGGAACACTGAAGCTTTCTTT

j_call: TRBJ2-1
v_call: TRBV9
clone_size: once
d_call: TRBD2
cdr3_length: 16
cdr3_aa: CASSVVGGGDYNEQFF
cdr3_nt: TGTGCCAGCAGCGTAGTTGGCGGGGGGGATTACAATGAGCAGTTCTTC

j_call: TRBJ2-1
v_call: TRBV7-7
clone_size: -
d_call: -
cdr3_length: 13
cdr3_aa: CASSLEAANEQFF
cdr3_nt: TGTGCCAGCAGCTTAGAGGCTGCCAATGAGCAGTTCTTC

j_call: TRBJ1-3
v_call: TRBV28
clone_size: -
d_call: -
cdr3_length: 12
cdr3_aa: CASTGYGNTIYF
cdr3_nt: TGTGCCAGCACCGGGTATGGAAACACCATATATTTT

j_call: TRBJ2-7
v_call: TRBV5-5
clone_size: few
d_call: -
cdr3_length: 14
cdr3_aa: CASSLGGGSYEQYF
cdr3_nt: TGTGCCAGCAGCTTGGGGGGCGGCTCCTACGAGCAGTACTTC

j_call: TRBJ1-2
v_call: TRBV5-1
clone_size: -
d_call: -
cdr3_length: 14
cdr3_aa: CASSPVDWGYGYTF
cdr3_nt: TGCGCCAGCAGCCCCGTAGACTGGGGCTATGGCTACACCTTC

j_call: TRBJ2-7
v_call: TRBV11-2
clone_size: -
d_call: -
cdr3_length: 12
cdr3_aa: CASSVRGYEQYF
cdr3_nt: TGTGCCAGCAGCGTTAGAGGGTATGAGCAGTACTTC

j_call: TRBJ1-4
v_call: TRBV27
clone_size: -
d_call: -
cdr3_length: 15
cdr3_aa: CASSKLGWGNEKLFF
cdr3_nt: TGTGCCAGCTCTAAGCTGGGATGGGGTAATGAAAAACTGTTTTTT

j_call: TRBJ1-6
v_call: TRBV5-1
clone_size: -
d_call: -
cdr3_length: 12
cdr3_aa: CASRGGNSPLHF
cdr3_nt: TGCGCCAGCAGAGGGGGGAACTCACCCCTCCACTTT